The subject of this entry is one T cell receptor beta chain. Germline values: CDR1 SGDLS, CDR2 YYNGEE. Losses at the gene ends were 0 bases for V and 0 bases for J; bases not matched to a gene: 2. The CDR3 totals 16 residues. Seattle researchers signed up patients amid active infection and tracked them longitudinally. This sample is part of a study of blood T cell repertoires in COVID-19. Study background: T cells, B-cell-depleted T cells, or PBMCs provided the cDNA or gDNA that served as material.

Profiled with immunoSEQ multiplex PCR; TCRdb holds only in-frame clones, not every one. The sample lists about 250,000 clones; about 90% were seen once. The chain is built from TRBV9 and TRBJ2-1; 8 nucleotides agree with TRBD2. The sequence was obtained from a woman aged 60 to 75 with COVID-19, enrolled during active disease. Sequencing was performed on peripheral blood. The CDR3 reads CASSVVAGSSYNEQFF. The CDR3 DNA reads as TGTGCCAGCAGCGTAGTAGCGGGGAGCTCCTACAATGAGCAGTTCTTC.